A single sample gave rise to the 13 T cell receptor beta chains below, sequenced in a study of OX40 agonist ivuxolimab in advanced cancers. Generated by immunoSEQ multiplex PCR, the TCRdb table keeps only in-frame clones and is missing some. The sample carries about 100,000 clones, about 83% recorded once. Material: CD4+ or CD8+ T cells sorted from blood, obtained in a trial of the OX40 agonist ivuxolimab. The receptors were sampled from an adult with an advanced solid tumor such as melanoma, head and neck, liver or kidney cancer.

CDR3 nucleotide sequence: TGTGCCAGCAGTTTATCGAGGGTTCAGCCCCAGCATTTT. It specifies CASSLSRVQPQHF. V usage is TRBV27 and J usage is TRBJ1-5; D unclear. The ends were cut back, 0 bases at V and 6 bases at J, with 6 bases in the middle. The germline gives CDR1 MNHEY, CDR2 SMNVEV (reference sequence). The CDR3 length is 13 residues.

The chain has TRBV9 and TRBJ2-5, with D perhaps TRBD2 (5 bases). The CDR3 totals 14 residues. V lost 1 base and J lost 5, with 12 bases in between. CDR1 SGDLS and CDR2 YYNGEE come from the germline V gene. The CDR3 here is CASSVSWESETQYF. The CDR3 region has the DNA TGTGCCAGCAGCGTATCATGGGAGTCCGAGACCCAGTACTTC.

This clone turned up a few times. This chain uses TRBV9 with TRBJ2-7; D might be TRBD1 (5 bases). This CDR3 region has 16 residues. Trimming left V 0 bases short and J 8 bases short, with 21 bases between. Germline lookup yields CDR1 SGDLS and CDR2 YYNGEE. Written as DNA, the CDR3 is TGTGCCAGCAGCGTAGGAGATCCAGGGCCCGGCGTGCAGCAGTACTTC. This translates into CASSVGDPGPGVQQYF.

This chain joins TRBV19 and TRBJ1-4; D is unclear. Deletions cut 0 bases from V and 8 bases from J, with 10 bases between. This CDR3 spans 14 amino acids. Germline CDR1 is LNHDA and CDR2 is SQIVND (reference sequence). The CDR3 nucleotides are TGTGCCAGTAGTATAGATTACGGGTCCGAAAAACTGTTTTTT. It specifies CASSIDYGSEKLFF.

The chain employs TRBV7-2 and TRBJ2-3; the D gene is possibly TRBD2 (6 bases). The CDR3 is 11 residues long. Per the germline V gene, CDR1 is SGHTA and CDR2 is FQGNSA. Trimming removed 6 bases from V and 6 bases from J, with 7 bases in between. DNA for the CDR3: TGTGCCAGCAGTGGGGGGGATACGCAGTATTTT. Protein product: CASSGGDTQYF.

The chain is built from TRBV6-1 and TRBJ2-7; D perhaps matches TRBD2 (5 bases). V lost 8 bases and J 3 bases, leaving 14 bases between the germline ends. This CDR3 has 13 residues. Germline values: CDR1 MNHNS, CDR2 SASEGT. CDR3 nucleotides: TGTGCCAGCGGTCCGGAGCGGCACTACGAGCAGTACTTC. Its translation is CASGPERHYEQYF.

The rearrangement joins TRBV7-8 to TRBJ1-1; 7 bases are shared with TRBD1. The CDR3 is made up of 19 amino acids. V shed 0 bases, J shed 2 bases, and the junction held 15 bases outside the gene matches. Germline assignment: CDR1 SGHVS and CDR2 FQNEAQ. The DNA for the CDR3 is TGTGCCAGCAGCTTAGCGTTTTCGGGACAGCGTTCTATTAACACTGAAGCTTTCTTT. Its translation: CASSLAFSGQRSINTEAFF.

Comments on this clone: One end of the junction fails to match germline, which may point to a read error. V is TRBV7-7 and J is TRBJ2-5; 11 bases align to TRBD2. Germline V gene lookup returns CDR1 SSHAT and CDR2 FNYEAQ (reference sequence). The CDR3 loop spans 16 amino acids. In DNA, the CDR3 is TGTGCTAGCAGCGTTCGTAGCGGGGGGGCGGGGGAGACCCAGTACTTC. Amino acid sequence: CASSVRSGGAGETQYF. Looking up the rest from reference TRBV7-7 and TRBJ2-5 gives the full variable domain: GAGVSQSPRYKVTKRGQDVTLRCDPISSHATLYWYQQALGQGPEFLTYFNYEAQPDKSGLPSDRFSAERPEGSISTLTIQRTEQRDSAMYRCASSVRSGGAGETQYFGPGTRLLVL.

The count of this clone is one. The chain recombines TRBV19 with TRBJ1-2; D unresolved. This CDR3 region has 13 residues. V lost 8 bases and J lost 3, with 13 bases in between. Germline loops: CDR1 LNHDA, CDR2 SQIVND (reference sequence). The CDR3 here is CASAARSYYGYTF. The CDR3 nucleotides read TGTGCCAGTGCGGCAAGGAGCTACTATGGCTACACCTTC.

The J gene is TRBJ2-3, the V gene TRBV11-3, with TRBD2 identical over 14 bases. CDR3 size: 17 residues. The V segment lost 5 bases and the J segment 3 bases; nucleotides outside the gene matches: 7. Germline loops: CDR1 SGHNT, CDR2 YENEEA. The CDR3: CASSPGTSGSPTDTQYF. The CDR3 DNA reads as TGTGCCAGCAGCCCAGGGACTAGCGGGAGCCCAACAGATACGCAGTATTTT.

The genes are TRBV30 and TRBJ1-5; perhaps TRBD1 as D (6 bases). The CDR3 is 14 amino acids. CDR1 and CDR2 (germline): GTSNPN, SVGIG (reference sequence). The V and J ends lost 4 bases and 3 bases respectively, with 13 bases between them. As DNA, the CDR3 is TGTGCCTGGAATAGGGGGGCTAACAATCAGCCCCAGCATTTT. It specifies CAWNRGANNQPQHF.

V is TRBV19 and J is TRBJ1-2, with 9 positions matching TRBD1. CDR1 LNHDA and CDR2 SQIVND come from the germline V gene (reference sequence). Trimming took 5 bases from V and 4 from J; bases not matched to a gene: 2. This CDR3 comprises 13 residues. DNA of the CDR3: TGTGCCAGTAGTCAACAGGGGGCCTATGGCTACACCTTC. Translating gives CASSQQGAYGYTF.

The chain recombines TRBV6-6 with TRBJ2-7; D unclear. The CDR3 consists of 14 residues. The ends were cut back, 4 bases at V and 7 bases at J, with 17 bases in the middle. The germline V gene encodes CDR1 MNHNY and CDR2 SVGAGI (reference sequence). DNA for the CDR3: TGTGCCAGCAGTTGGACCCCCACTACTGAGGAGCAGTACTTC. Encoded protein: CASSWTPTTEEQYF.